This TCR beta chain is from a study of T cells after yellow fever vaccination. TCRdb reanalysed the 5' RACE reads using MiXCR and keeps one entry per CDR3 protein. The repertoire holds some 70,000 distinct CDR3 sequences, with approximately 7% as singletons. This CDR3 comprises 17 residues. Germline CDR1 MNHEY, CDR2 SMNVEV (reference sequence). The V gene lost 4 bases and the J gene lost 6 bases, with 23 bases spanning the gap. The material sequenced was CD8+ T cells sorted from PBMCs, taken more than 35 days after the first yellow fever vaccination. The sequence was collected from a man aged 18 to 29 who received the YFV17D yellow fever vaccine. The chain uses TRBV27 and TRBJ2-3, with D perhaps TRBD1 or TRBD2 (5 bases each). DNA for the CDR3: TGTGCCAGCAGTTATACCCCAGGGCTGTTACTAGGGGATACGCAGTATTTT. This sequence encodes CASSYTPGLLLGDTQYF.